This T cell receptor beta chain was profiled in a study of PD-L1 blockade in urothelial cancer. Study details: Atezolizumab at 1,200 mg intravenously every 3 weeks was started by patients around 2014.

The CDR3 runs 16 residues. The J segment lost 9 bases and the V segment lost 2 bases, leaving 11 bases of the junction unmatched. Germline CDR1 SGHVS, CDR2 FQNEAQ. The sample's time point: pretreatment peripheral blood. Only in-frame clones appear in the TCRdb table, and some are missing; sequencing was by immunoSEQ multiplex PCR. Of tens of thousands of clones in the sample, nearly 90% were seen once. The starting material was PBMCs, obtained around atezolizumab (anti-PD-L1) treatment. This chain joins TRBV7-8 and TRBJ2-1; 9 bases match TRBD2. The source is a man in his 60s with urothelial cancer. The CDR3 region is CASSLLSATTSGEQFF. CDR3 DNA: TGTGCCAGCAGCTTATTGTCAGCTACGACTAGCGGTGAGCAGTTCTTC. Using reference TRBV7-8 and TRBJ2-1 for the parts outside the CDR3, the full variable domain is GAGVSQSPRYKVAKRGQDVALRCDPISGHVSLFWYQQALGQGPEFLTYFQNEAQLDKSGLPSDRFFAERPEGSVSTLKIQRTQQEDSAVYLCASSLLSATTSGEQFFGPGTRLTVL.